This T cell receptor beta chain was identified during a study of shared clonotypes between healthy human individuals. Study-level points and caveats: Sequencing depth was expected to influence donor clonotype sharing. Roughly 5% of naive CD4 clonotypes were common to a handful of donors.

Genomic DNA (from each subset) was split evenly across several immunoSEQ plates. TCRdb's table, derived via immunoSEQ multiplex PCR, lists solely in-frame clones and lacks some. The sample has roughly 2.4 million clones, nearly 97% seen once. Germline CDR1 reads GTSNPN; CDR2 reads SVGIG (reference sequence). This CDR3 is built from 16 residues. V was clipped by 1 base and J by 2 bases; unmatched bases: 6. This clone turned up a few times. Its specificity is unknown. Sequenced material: naive CD4+ T cells sorted from blood. Subset indicated: CD45RA+ positively selected. The chain recombines TRBV30 with TRBJ1-5, with 9 bases matching TRBD1. This sequence originates from a man aged 18-30 years in good health. The CDR3: CAWSADRGSGNQPQHF. CDR3 nucleotides: TGTGCCTGGAGTGCGGACAGGGGCAGTGGCAATCAGCCCCAGCATTTT. The full variable domain, in which reference TRBV30 and TRBJ1-5 provide the parts outside the CDR3, is SQTIHQWPATLVQPVGSPLSLECTVEGTSNPNLYWYRQAAGRGLQLLFYSVGIGQISSEVPQNLSASRPQDRQFILSSKKLLLSDSGFYLCAWSADRGSGNQPQHFGDGTRLSIL.